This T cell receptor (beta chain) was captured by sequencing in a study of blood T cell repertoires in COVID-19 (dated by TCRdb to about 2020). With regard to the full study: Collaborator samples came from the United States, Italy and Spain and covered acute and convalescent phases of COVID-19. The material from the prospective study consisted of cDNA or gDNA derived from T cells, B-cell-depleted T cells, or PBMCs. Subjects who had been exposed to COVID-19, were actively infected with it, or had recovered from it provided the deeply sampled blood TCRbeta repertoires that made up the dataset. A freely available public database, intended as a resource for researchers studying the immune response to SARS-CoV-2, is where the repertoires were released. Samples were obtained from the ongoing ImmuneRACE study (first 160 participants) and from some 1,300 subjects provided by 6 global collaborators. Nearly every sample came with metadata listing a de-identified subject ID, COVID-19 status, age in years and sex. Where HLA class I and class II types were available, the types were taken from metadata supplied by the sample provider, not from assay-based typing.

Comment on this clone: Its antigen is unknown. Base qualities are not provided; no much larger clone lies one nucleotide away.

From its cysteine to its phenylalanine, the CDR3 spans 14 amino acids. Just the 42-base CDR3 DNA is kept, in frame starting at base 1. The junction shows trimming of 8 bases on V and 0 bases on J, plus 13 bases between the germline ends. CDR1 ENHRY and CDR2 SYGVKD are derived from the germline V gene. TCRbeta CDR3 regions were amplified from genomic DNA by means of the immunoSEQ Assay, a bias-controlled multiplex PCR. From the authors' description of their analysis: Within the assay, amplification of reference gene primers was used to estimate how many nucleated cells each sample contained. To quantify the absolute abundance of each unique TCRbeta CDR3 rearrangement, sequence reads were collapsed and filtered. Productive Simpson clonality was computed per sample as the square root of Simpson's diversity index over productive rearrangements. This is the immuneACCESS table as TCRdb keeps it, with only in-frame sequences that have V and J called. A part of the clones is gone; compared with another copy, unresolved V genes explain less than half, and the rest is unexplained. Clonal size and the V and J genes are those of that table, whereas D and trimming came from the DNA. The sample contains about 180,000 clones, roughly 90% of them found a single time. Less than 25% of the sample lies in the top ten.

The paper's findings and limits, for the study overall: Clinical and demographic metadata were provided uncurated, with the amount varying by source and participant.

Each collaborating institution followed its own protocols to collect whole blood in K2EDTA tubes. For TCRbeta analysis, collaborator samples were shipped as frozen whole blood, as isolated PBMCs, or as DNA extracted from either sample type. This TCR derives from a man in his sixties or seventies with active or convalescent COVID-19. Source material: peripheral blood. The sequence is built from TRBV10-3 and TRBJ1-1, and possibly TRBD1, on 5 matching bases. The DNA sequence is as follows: TGTGCCATCTCCAGGGCAGGGATGAACACTGAAGCTTTCTTT. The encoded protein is CAISRAGMNTEAFF.